This T cell receptor beta chain emerged from a study of blood T cell repertoires in COVID-19 (dated by TCRdb to between 2020 and 2021). For the wider study: Samples from collaborators originated in the United States, Italy and Spain and spanned both the acute and convalescent phases of COVID-19. The prospective study material was composed of cDNA or gDNA derived from T cells, B-cell-depleted T cells, or PBMCs. Where available, HLA class I and class II types were obtained from metadata supplied by the sample provider rather than from assay-based typing. The repertoires were released in a freely available public database meant as a resource for research on the immune response to SARS-CoV-2. The samples were drawn from two sources: the first 160 participants of the ongoing ImmuneRACE study, and 950 to 1,500 subjects contributed by 6 global collaborators. The dataset comprised deeply sampled blood TCRbeta repertoires from subjects exposed to, actively infected with, or recovered from COVID-19. A de-identified subject ID, COVID-19 status, age in years and sex were almost always included in the sample metadata.

Whole blood was collected in K2EDTA tubes by collaborating institutions according to the institutions' own protocols. Collaborator samples were shipped for TCRbeta analysis as frozen whole blood, isolated PBMCs, or DNA extracted from either sample type. Study-level results and caveats: Clinical and demographic metadata were provided uncurated, with the amount varying by source and participant.

Trimming accounts for 3 bases at V and 9 bases at J, while the number of junction bases matched to no gene is 11. The germline V gene (reference sequence) gives CDR1 as LNHDA and CDR2 as SQIVND. The CDR3, from cysteine to phenylalanine, totals 14 residues. Only CDR3 DNA is held: 42 bases, read in frame from base 1. TCRbeta CDR3 regions were amplified from genomic DNA by means of the immunoSEQ Assay, a bias-controlled multiplex PCR. In the source study's methods: The number of nucleated cells in each sample was estimated from the amplification of reference gene primers within the assay. To quantify the absolute abundance of each unique TCRbeta CDR3 rearrangement, sequence reads were collapsed and filtered. For each sample, productive Simpson clonality was calculated as the square root of Simpson's diversity index across productive rearrangements. TCRdb took this table from immuneACCESS and kept in-frame rearrangements with V and J called. Such tables lack part of the clones; where checked against another copy, unresolved V genes explain under half of the gap, and the rest is unexplained. That table supplies the V and J calls and clone size; D and trimming were determined from the DNA. The sample records under 150,000 clones, about 89% of which are singletons. 18% of the sample rests with the top ten.

As concerns this clone: This clone's antigen is unknown. No qualities accompany the bases; no much larger clone lies one base away.

The TCR was taken from a man in his forties or fifties with active or convalescent COVID-19. This receptor chain uses TRBV19 and TRBJ2-7; the central 7 bases match TRBD1. Sequences were obtained from peripheral blood. The nucleotides read TGTGCCAGTAGTATTGAATGGACAGGCATCGGGCAGTACTTC. Translation gives CASSIEWTGIGQYF.